The 21 T cell receptor beta chains below come from one sample, sequenced in a study of T-cell memory formation after mild COVID-19. TCRdb analysed the 5' RACE reads with MiXCR anew, one entry per CDR3 protein. The sample holds approximately 50,000 distinct CDR3 sequences, roughly 9% seen once. Sequenced material: PBMCs or a T cell subset sorted from them (not recorded which). These receptors all come from an adult woman who had mild COVID-19 (a few samples of this study predate the infection). Cell type and time point are not known.

This chain joins TRBV20-1 and TRBJ2-3; 12 bases are a match to TRBD2. V was clipped by 3 bases and J by 5 bases; unmatched bases: 9. CDR3 length: 16 amino acids. CDR1 DFQATT and CDR2 SNEGSKA come from the germline V gene (reference sequence). CDR3 residues: CSARGGLAGFRDTQYF. CDR3 coding DNA: TGCAGTGCTAGGGGCGGACTAGCGGGGTTCAGAGATACGCAGTATTTT.

This clonotype was found many times. V is TRBV12-3 or TRBV12-4 and J is TRBJ2-6; perhaps D is TRBD1 or TRBD2 (7 bases each). The CDR3 covers 15 residues. V was shortened by 7 bases and J by 3 bases, with 13 bases between the two germline ends. Here the CDR3 DNA reads TGTGCCAGCACCCAGGGGGGGCTTGGGGCCAACGTCCTGACTTTC. It codes for CASTQGGLGANVLTF.

The chain employs TRBV3-1 and TRBJ2-7; TRBD2 might be the D (7 bases). V lost 1 base and J lost 4, with 14 bases in between. Germline V gives CDR1 LGHDT, CDR2 YNNKEL (reference sequence). This CDR3 is 15 amino acids long. Here the CDR3 DNA reads TGTGCCAGCAGCCAAGTGGGGGGGGCTGGGTACGAGCAGTACTTC. As protein: CASSQVGGAGYEQYF.

This clonotype appeared a few times. CDR3 loop: CASSQETGGAGYGYTF. In DNA form, the CDR3 reads TGTGCCAGCAGCCAAGAAACAGGGGGCGCTGGGTATGGCTACACCTTC. The chain uses TRBV3-1 and TRBJ1-2; 9 bases fit TRBD1. In germline, CDR1 is LGHDT, CDR2 YNNKEL (reference sequence). This CDR3 has 16 residues. Trimming cost V 0 bases and J 5 bases; bases outside gene matches: 7. Using reference TRBV3-1 and TRBJ1-2 for the parts outside the CDR3, the full variable domain is DTAVSQTPKYLVTQMGNDKSIKCEQNLGHDTMYWYKQDSKKFLKIMFSYNNKELIINETVPNRFSPKSPDKAHLNLHINSLELGDSAVYFCASSQETGGAGYGYTFGSGTRLTVV.

This clonotype was seen only a few times. The V and J genes are TRBV6-1 and TRBJ2-3; 9 bases are shared with TRBD1. V was clipped by 8 bases and J by 1 base; unmatched bases: 1. Germline lookup yields CDR1 MNHNS and CDR2 SASEGT. CDR3 size: 13 residues. CDR3 protein: CASRDRGTDTQYF. The CDR3 DNA sequence: TGTGCCAGCCGGGACAGGGGCACAGATACGCAGTATTTT.

This clonotype was recorded a few times. V gene TRBV12-3 or TRBV12-4 combines with J gene TRBJ2-1, with 14 bases lining up with TRBD2. Losses at the gene ends were 5 bases for V and 12 bases for J; bases not matched to a gene: 9. The CDR3 runs to 15 residues. Here the CDR3 DNA reads TGTGCCAGCAGTCCCTTGGGACTAGCGGGGGACGGGCAGTTCTTC. Translation: CASSPLGLAGDGQFF.

This clonotype was seen ten or more times. V and J are TRBV5-5 and TRBJ1-4, with D perhaps matching TRBD1 (6 bases). Per germline, CDR1 SGHKS and CDR2 YYEKEE (reference sequence). CDR3 size: 16 residues. V was pared by 0 bases and J by 8 bases, with 17 bases between. The CDR3 here is CASSLGFGGLQEKLFF. In nucleotides, the CDR3 is TGTGCCAGCAGCTTGGGGTTCGGGGGGCTACAGGAAAAACTGTTTTTT.

V gene TRBV6-6 combines with J gene TRBJ2-5; D not resolved. Germline CDR1 is MNHNY and CDR2 is SVGAGI (reference sequence). The germline V and J ends were trimmed by 0 bases and 7 bases, with 6 bases remaining between them. The CDR3 sequence is 12 residues long. CDR3: CASSYSLGTQYF. DNA for the CDR3: TGTGCCAGCAGTTACTCGCTCGGGACCCAGTACTTC.

This clonotype was observed a few times. The V and J genes are TRBV5-1 and TRBJ1-1; the match to TRBD1 covers 7 bases. The CDR3 extends over 16 amino acids. Losses at the gene ends were 3 bases for V and 2 bases for J; bases not matched to a gene: 10. Germline CDR1 is SGHRS and CDR2 is YFSETQ. Here the CDR3 reads CASSSGQAYPNTEAFF. CDR3 DNA sequence: TGCGCCAGCAGCTCAGGACAGGCCTACCCTAACACTGAAGCTTTCTTT.

The chain is built from TRBV7-2 and TRBJ1-1; 7 bases line up with TRBD1. The CDR3 covers 14 residues. J gave up 6 bases and V 5 bases, and 9 bases lay outside the gene matches. Germline V CDR1 and CDR2: SGHTA, FQGNSA. The CDR3 protein is CASSNQQGRAEAFF. The CDR3 bases are TGTGCCAGCAGCAATCAACAGGGGAGGGCTGAAGCTTTCTTT.

This clonotype came up a few times. The J gene is TRBJ2-7, the V gene TRBV4-3, with D perhaps being TRBD1 or TRBD2 (5 bases each). The V gene lost 1 base and the J gene lost 3 bases, with 13 bases spanning the gap. Germline V CDR1 and CDR2: LGHNA, YSLEER. The CDR3 contains 15 residues. The CDR3 bases are TGCGCCAGCAGCCAAGGGGGTGGGACCATCTACGAGCAGTACTTC. It yields the protein CASSQGGGTIYEQYF.

There are a few counts of this clonotype. The gene calls are TRBV18 and TRBJ1-2; no clear D. Trimming stripped 5 bases from V and 8 bases from J, with 18 bases between. CDR1 is KGHSH and CDR2 is LQKENI in the germline V gene. This CDR3 spans 14 amino acids. CDR3: CASSSQVPRSGYTF. For the CDR3, the DNA is TGTGCCAGCTCAAGTCAGGTTCCGAGGTCGGGCTACACCTTC.

This clonotype is categorized as medium-sized. The chain recombines TRBV15 with TRBJ2-7, with TRBD1 matching 11 bases. Germline V gene data show CDR1 as LNHNV and CDR2 as YYDKDF (reference sequence). V was pared by 3 bases and J by 6 bases, with 7 bases of the junction left unmatched. CDR3 length: 15 residues. The CDR3 nucleotides are TGTGCCACCAGCAGGAACCGGGACAGGGGGAGCGAGCAGTACTTC. Its protein is CATSRNRDRGSEQYF.

This clonotype has only a few counts. This rearrangement joins TRBV12-5 to TRBJ1-1; 11 bases are a match to TRBD1. The V gene's germline CDR1 is LGHNT and CDR2 FRNRAP. The J segment lost 0 bases and the V segment lost 2 bases, leaving 8 bases of the junction unmatched. This CDR3 region has 18 residues. The CDR3 reads CASGLPLRDRGLNTEAFF. The CDR3, as DNA: TGTGCTAGTGGTTTGCCCCTCCGGGACAGGGGGTTGAACACTGAAGCTTTCTTT.

This clonotype was counted at least ten times. The chain has TRBV7-9 and TRBJ1-2; D is perhaps TRBD1 (5 bases). Germline CDR1 reads SEHNR; CDR2 reads FQNEAQ (reference sequence). This CDR3 is 13 amino acids long. Trimming cost V 7 bases and J 8 bases, with 17 bases left between them. CDR3 loop: CASTPSGPGGYTF. The CDR3 DNA is TGTGCCAGCACCCCCTCGGGGCCGGGCGGCTACACCTTC.

The chain links TRBV9 to TRBJ2-2; D tentatively reads TRBD1 or TRBD2 (5 bases each). The V gene's germline CDR1 is SGDLS and CDR2 YYNGEE. This CDR3 contains 16 residues. Trimming shortened V by 3 bases and J by 0 bases, and 12 bases separated the two germline ends. The CDR3 here is CASSGAGSSNTGELFF. DNA for the CDR3: TGTGCCAGCAGCGGGGCAGGGAGCTCGAACACCGGGGAGCTGTTTTTT.

The chain joins TRBV7-6 to TRBJ2-7, with 9 bases fitting TRBD2. The germline V gene has CDR1 SGHVS and CDR2 FNYEAQ. V gave up 5 bases and J gave up 0 bases; unmatched junction bases: 11. The CDR3 loop spans 17 amino acids. CDR3 sequence: CASSPIGLAGYSYEQYF. The CDR3, as DNA: TGTGCCAGCAGCCCCATAGGGCTAGCGGGATACTCCTACGAGCAGTACTTC.

This clonotype was picked up a small number of times. V usage is TRBV10-3 and J usage is TRBJ2-3, with a weak D call TRBD2 (5 bases). The CDR3 loop spans 14 amino acids. Germline V gene sequence: CDR1 ENHRY, CDR2 SYGVKD. The V end lost 10 bases, the J end lost 2 bases, and 16 bases lay between the germline ends. DNA of the CDR3: TGTGCCACTCGGGCGGGCGTTCTCACAGATACGCAGTATTTT. Its translation: CATRAGVLTDTQYF.

This clonotype has just a few counts. This chain uses TRBV27 with TRBJ2-2; TRBD2 agrees at 10 bases. CDR1 MNHEY and CDR2 SMNVEV come from the germline V gene (reference sequence). With 6 bases clipped from V and 4 bases from J, the junction kept 11 bases outside the gene matches. The CDR3 is 17 amino acids. The CDR3 region is CASSRTSGPGGTGELFF. CDR3 coding DNA: TGTGCCAGCAGCCGGACTAGCGGACCCGGGGGCACCGGGGAGCTGTTTTTT.

This clonotype came up many times. The gene calls are TRBV20-1 and TRBJ2-5, with unresolved D. V was pared by 0 bases and J by 2 bases, with 7 bases between. Germline assignment: CDR1 DFQATT and CDR2 SNEGSKA (reference sequence). This CDR3 is built from 13 residues. In DNA, the CDR3 is TGCAGTGCTAGAGATCCACAGCAAGAGACCCAGTACTTC. This codes for CSARDPQQETQYF.

This clonotype showed up just a few times. The genes are TRBV7-9 and TRBJ2-7; D tentatively fits TRBD1 or TRBD2 (5 bases each). The V and J ends lost 1 base and 6 bases respectively, with 16 bases between them. The CDR3 consists of 15 residues. Germline V lookup: CDR1 SEHNR, CDR2 FQNEAQ (reference sequence). The CDR3 loop is CASSLEGWDGPEQYF. The CDR3 DNA sequence: TGTGCCAGCAGCTTAGAGGGTTGGGACGGCCCCGAGCAGTACTTC.